The 5 T cell receptor beta chains below come from one sample, sequenced in a study of spatial heterogeneity in lung cancer. Time point meaning: sample taken at primary tumor resection. Unsorted tumor, nontumor lung tissue or cryopreserved PBMC supplied the whole RNA. One entry per CDR3 protein, called by TCRdb with MiXCR from the 5' RACE reads. The repertoire holds 8,500 to 14,000 distinct CDR3 sequences, with approximately 3.5% as singletons. This sample comprised PBMCs, obtained at surgery. These receptors originate from a female donor with early-stage non-small cell lung cancer.

This clonotype has a handful of counts. Because this beta chain is a stray read in a library intended to capture alpha chains, its abundance should not be given much weight. The rearrangement links TRBV7-9 to TRBJ2-7; 7 nucleotides agree with TRBD2. Losses at the gene ends were 5 bases for V and 3 bases for J; bases not matched to a gene: 13. CDR3 size: 16 residues. Germline V gene lookup returns CDR1 SEHNR and CDR2 FQNEAQ (reference sequence). CDR3 loop: CASSPGGAGLDYEQYF. CDR3 DNA: TGTGCCAGCAGCCCTGGCGGGGCCGGACTAGACTACGAGCAGTACTTC.

This clonotype was recorded a few times. Because this beta chain is a stray read in a library intended to capture alpha chains, its abundance should not be given much weight. The V call is TRBV6-5, the J call TRBJ2-2; 7 positions agree with TRBD2. The CDR3 covers 15 residues. Germline CDR1 and CDR2: MNHEY and SVGAGI. The ends lost 7 bases at V and 6 bases at J; junction bases unmatched: 11. Written as DNA, the CDR3 is TGTGCCAGCACCCAAAGGCAGGGAGGGGCCGGGGAGCTGTTTTTT. As protein: CASTQRQGGAGELFF.

This clonotype has at least ten counts. For a library built for alpha chains, this beta chain is a stray read; little rests on its size. V usage is TRBV5-1 and J usage is TRBJ2-1; 12 bases map to TRBD1. CDR1 and CDR2 (germline): SGHRS, YFSETQ. V lost 1 base, J lost 7 bases, and 9 bases stayed unmatched. This CDR3 is 17 amino acids long. This chain's CDR3 is CASSLSTGQGAGNEQFF. The DNA for the CDR3 is TGCGCCAGCAGCTTGTCCACGGGACAGGGGGCTGGAAATGAGCAGTTCTTC.

This clonotype was detected many times. This beta chain was picked up by a library intended for alpha chains and is off target, so its count carries little meaning. The chain uses TRBV9 and TRBJ2-3; TRBD1 is a possible D gene (5 bases). The CDR3 runs to 17 residues. Germline V gives CDR1 SGDLS, CDR2 YYNGEE. V gave up 3 bases and J gave up 1 base, with 18 bases separating them. The DNA for the CDR3 is TGTGCCAGCAGCGGAGGACACATCCAAGTGGGCACAGATACGCAGTATTTT. The encoded protein is CASSGGHIQVGTDTQYF.

This clonotype was detected ten times or more. The library was designed around alpha chains, so this beta chain is a stray read whose abundance carries little weight. The chain links TRBV2 to TRBJ2-7, with D perhaps TRBD1 (5 bases). CDR1 and CDR2 (germline): SNHLY, FYNNEI. Between the trimmed V and J ends, which lost 5 bases and 8 bases, there was a span of 13 bases. This CDR3 has 12 amino acids. The CDR3 region has the DNA TGTGCCAGCAGTAATGACAGATACAAGCAGTACTTC. This translates into CASSNDRYKQYF.